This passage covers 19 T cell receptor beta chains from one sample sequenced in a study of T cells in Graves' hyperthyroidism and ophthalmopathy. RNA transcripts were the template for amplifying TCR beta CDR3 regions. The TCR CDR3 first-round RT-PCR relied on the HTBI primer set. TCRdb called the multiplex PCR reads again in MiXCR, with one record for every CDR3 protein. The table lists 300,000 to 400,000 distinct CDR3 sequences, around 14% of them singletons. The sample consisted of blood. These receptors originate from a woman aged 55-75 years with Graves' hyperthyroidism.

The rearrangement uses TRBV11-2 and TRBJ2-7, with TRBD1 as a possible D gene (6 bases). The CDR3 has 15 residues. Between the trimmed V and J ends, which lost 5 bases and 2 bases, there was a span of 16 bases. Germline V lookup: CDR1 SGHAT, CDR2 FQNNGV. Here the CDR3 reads CASSRLPDSTYEQYF. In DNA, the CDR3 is TGTGCCAGCAGCCGATTACCGGACAGTACCTACGAGCAGTACTTC.

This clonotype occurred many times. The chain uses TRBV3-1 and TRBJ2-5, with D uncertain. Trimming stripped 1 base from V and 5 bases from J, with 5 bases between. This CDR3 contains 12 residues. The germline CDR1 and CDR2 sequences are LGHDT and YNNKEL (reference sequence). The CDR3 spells CASSQVIETQYF. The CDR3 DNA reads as TGTGCCAGCAGCCAAGTAATCGAGACCCAGTACTTC.

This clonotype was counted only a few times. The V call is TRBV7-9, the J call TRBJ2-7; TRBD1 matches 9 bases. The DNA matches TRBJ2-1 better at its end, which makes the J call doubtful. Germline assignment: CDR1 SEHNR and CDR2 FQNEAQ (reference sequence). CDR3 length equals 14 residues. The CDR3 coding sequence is TGTGCCAGCAGCCGGACAGGGGCCTCCTACGAGCAGTTCTTC. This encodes CASSRTGASYEQFF.

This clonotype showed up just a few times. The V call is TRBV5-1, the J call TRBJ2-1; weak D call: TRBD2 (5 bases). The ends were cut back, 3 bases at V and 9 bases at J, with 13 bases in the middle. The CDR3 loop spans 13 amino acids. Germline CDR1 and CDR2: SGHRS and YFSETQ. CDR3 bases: TGCGCCAGCAGCTCAACCCTAGCCAGTGAGCAGTTCTTC. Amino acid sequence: CASSSTLASEQFF.

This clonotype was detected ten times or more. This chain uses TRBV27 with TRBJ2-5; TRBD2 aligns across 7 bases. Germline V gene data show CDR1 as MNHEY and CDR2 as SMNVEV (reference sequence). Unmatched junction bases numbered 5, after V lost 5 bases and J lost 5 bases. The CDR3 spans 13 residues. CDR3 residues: CASSPWGGETQYF. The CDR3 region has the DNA TGTGCCAGCAGTCCCTGGGGGGGGGAGACCCAGTACTTC.

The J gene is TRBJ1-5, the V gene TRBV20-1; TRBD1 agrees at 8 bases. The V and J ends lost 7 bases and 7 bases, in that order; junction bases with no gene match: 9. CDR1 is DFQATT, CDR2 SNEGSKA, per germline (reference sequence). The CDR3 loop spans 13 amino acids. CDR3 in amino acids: CSVSTDRDQPQHF. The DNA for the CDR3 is TGCAGTGTTTCCACGGACAGGGACCAGCCCCAGCATTTT.

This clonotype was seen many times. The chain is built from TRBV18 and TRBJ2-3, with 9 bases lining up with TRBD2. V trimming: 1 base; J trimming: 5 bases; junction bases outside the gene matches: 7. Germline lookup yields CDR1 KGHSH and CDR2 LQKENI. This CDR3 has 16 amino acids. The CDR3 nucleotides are TGTGCCAGCTCACCACGGCTGGTAGCGGGAGAAGATACGCAGTATTTT. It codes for CASSPRLVAGEDTQYF.

CDR3 loop: CASGVGSSYNEQFF. As DNA, the CDR3 is TGTGCCAGCGGTGTAGGGAGCTCCTACAATGAGCAGTTCTTC. The chain carries TRBV13 and TRBJ2-1; D possibly corresponds to TRBD2 (5 bases). Germline values: CDR1 PRHDT, CDR2 FYEKMQ (reference sequence). The CDR3 is made up of 14 amino acids. Trimming took off 8 bases at V and 0 bases at J, with 11 bases between the two ends. The full variable domain, with the rest looked up from reference TRBV13 and TRBJ2-1, is AAGVIQSPRHLIKEKRETATLKCYPIPRHDTVYWYQQGPGQDPQFLISFYEKMQSDKGSIPDRFSAQQFSDYHSELNMSSLELGDSALYFCASGVGSSYNEQFFGPGTRLTVL.

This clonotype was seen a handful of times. Here the CDR3 reads CSANLAGGPQETQYF. In DNA, the CDR3 is TGCAGTGCTAACCTAGCGGGAGGGCCTCAAGAGACCCAGTACTTC. V is TRBV20-1 and J is TRBJ2-5; 12 bases agree with TRBD2. From germline, CDR1 is DFQATT and CDR2 SNEGSKA (reference sequence). The J segment lost 2 bases and the V segment lost 4 bases, leaving 5 bases of the junction unmatched. The CDR3 consists of 15 residues.

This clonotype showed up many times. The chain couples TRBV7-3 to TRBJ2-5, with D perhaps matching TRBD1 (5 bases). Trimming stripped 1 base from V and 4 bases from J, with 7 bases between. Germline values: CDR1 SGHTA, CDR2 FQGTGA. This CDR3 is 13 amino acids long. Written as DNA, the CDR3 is TGTGCCAGCAGCTTAAGTCAGGGAGAGACCCAGTACTTC. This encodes CASSLSQGETQYF. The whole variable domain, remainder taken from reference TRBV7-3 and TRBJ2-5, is GAGVSQTPSNKVTEKGKYVELRCDPISGHTALYWYRQSLGQGPEFLIYFQGTGAADDSGLPNDRFFAVRPEGSVSTLKIQRTERGDSAVYLCASSLSQGETQYFGPGTRLLVL.

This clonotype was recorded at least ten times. CDR3 amino acids: CASSLYREGQPQHF. The CDR3 nucleotides are TGTGCCAGCAGTTTATACAGGGAGGGACAGCCCCAGCATTTT. This rearrangement joins TRBV28 to TRBJ1-5, with D possibly TRBD1 on 6 matching bases. Germline V gene data show CDR1 as MDHEN and CDR2 as SYDVKM. This CDR3 contains 14 residues. Between the trimmed V and J ends, which lost 1 base and 7 bases, there was a span of 11 bases.

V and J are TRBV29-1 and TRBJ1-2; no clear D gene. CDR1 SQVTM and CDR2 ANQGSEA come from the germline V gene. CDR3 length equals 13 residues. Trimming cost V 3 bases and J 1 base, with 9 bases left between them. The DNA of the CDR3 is TGCAGCGTTGAGCCAGCGATTAACTATGGCTACACCTTC. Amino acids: CSVEPAINYGYTF.

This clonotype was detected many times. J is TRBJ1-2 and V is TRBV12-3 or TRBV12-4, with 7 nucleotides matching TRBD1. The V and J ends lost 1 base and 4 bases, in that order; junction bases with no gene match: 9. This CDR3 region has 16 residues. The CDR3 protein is CASSLVLGGGGYGYTF. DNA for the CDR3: TGTGCCAGCAGTTTAGTTTTAGGGGGCGGTGGCTATGGCTACACCTTC.

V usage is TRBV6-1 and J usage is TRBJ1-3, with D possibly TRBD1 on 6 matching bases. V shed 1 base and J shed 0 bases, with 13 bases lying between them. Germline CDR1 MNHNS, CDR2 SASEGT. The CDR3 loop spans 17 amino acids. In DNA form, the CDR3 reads TGTGCCAGCAGTGAAGACTGGACAGAGCTCTCTGGAAACACCATATATTTT. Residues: CASSEDWTELSGNTIYF.

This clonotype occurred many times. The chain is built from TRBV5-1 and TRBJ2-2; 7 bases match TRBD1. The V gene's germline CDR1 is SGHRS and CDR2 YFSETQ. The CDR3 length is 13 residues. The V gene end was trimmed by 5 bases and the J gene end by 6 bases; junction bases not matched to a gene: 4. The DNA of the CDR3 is TGCGCCAGCAGTGGCCAGGGGGCCGGGGAGCTGTTTTTT. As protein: CASSGQGAGELFF. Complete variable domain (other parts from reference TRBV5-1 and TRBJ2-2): KAGVTQTPRYLIKTRGQQVTLSCSPISGHRSVSWYQQTPGQGLQFLFEYFSETQRNKGNFPGRFSGRQFSNSRSEMNVSTLELGDSALYLCASSGQGAGELFFGEGSRLTVL.

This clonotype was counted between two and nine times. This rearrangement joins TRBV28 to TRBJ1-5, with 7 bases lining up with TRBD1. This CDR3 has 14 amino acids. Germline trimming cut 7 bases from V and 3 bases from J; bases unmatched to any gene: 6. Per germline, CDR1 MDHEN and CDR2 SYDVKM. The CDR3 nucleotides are TGTGCCAGCACCCAGGGGGGGAACAATCAGCCCCAGCATTTT. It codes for CASTQGGNNQPQHF. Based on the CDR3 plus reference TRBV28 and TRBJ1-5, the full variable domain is DVKVTQSSRYLVKRTGEKVFLECVQDMDHENMFWYRQDPGLGLRLIYFSYDVKMKEKGDIPEGYSVSREKKERFSLILESASTNQTSMYLCASTQGGNNQPQHFGDGTRLSIL.

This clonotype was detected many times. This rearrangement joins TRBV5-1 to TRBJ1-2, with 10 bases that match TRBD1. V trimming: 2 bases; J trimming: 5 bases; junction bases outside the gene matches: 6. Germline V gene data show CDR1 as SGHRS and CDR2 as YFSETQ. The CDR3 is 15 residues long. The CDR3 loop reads CASSLTGTGAYGYTF. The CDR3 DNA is TGCGCCAGCAGCTTAACCGGGACAGGGGCTTATGGCTACACCTTC.

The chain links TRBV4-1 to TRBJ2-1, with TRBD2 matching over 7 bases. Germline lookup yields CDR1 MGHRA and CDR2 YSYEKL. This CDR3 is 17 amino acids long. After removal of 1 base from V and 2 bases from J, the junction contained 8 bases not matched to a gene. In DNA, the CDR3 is TGCGCCAGCAGCCAAGGGCTAGCGGAATCAACCTACAATGAGCAGTTCTTC. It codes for CASSQGLAESTYNEQFF.

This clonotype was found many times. The CDR3 DNA follows: TGTGCTAGTGGTCTACAGGGAGGTACAGATACGCAGTATTTT. Residues: CASGLQGGTDTQYF. The chain joins TRBV12-5 to TRBJ2-3; D may correspond to TRBD1 or TRBD2 (6 bases each). This CDR3 comprises 14 residues. Trimming cost V 5 bases and J 3 bases, with 12 bases left between them. Per germline, CDR1 LGHNT and CDR2 FRNRAP.